This T cell receptor (beta chain) was obtained from a study of T-cell memory formation after mild COVID-19. Study-wide context: Across donors, TCR clusters were largely donor specific. Whole-study findings and limits: CD4+ contracting clones lay mainly in CM and EM, CD8+ ones in EMRA.

The V gene's germline CDR1 is SGDLS and CDR2 YYNGEE. The CDR3 spans 14 residues. The V segment lost 6 bases and the J segment 1 base; nucleotides outside the gene matches: 3. 5'RACE with constant-segment primers built TCRalpha and TCRbeta cDNA libraries with UMIs. TCRdb reprocessed the 5' RACE reads with MiXCR, giving one entry per CDR3 protein. The sample consists of about 180,000 distinct CDR3 sequences, around 20% of them appearing once. This clonotype appeared a few times. The antigen remains undetermined. This sequence joins TRBV9 and TRBJ2-3; 9 bases agree with TRBD1. Sequencing input: PBMCs or a T cell subset sorted from them (not recorded which). The source is a man aged 18 to 29 who had mild COVID-19 (a few samples of this study predate the infection). Cell type and time point are not known. CDR3 amino acids: CASNRGLGTDTQYF. CDR3 in DNA: TGTGCCAGCAACAGGGGGCTGGGCACAGATACGCAGTATTTT. Looking up the rest from reference TRBV9 and TRBJ2-3 gives the full variable domain: DSGVTQTPKHLITATGQRVTLRCSPRSGDLSVYWYQQSLDQGLQFLIQYYNGEERAKGNILERFSAQQFPDLHSELNLSSLELGDSALYFCASNRGLGTDTQYFGPGTRLTVL.